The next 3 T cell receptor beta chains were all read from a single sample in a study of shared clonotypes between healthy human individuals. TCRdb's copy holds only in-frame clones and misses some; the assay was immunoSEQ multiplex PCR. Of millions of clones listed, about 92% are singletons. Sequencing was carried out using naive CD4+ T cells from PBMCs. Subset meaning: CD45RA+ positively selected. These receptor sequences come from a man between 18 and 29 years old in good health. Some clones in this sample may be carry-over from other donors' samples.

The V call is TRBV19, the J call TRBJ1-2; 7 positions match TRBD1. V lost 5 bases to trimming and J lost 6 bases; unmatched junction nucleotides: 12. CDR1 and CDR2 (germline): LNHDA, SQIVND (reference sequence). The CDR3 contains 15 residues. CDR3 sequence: CASSSRQGDVNGYTF. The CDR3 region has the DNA TGTGCCAGTAGTTCCCGACAGGGAGACGTCAATGGCTACACCTTC. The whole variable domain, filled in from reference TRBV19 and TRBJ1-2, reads DGGITQSPKYLFRKEGQNVTLSCEQNLNHDAMYWYRQDPGQGLRLIYYSQIVNDFQKGDIAEGYSVSREKKESFPLTVTSAQKNPTAFYLCASSSRQGDVNGYTFGSGTRLTVV.

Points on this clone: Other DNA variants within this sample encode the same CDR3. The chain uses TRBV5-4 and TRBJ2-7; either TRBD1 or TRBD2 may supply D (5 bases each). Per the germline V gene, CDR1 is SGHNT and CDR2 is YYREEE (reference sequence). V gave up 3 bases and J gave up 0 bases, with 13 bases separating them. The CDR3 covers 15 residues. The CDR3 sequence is CASSSPGLASYEQYF. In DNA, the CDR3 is TGTGCCAGCAGCTCCCCGGGGCTGGCCTCCTACGAGCAGTACTTC.

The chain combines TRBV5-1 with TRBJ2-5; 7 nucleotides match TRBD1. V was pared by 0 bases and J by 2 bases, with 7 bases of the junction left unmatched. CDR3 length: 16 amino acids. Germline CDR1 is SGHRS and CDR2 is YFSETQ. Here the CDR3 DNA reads TGCGCCAGCAGCTTGGCCGGGGACAGTATTCAAGAGACCCAGTACTTC. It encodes CASSLAGDSIQETQYF.